This T cell receptor beta chain was sequenced in a study of cytomegalovirus exposure and HLA in healthy donors. The CDR3 consists of 14 residues. CDR1 and CDR2 (germline): LNHDA, SQIVND (reference sequence). Unmatched junction bases numbered 4, after V lost 4 bases and J lost 2 bases. The PCR employed 60 Vbeta primers together with 13 Jbeta primers. Assay: immunoSEQ multiplex PCR; the TCRdb copy retains only in-frame clones and omits some. The sample has roughly 140,000 clones; around 80% are singletons. Overall study findings and caveats: A classifier reportedly called cytomegalovirus status with high sensitivity and specificity. In all likelihood, a cluster of highly shared sequence variants was a sequencing artifact. The listing of roughly 160 TCR beta chains classed them as cytomegalovirus-associated.

As concerns this clone: The antigen is undetermined.

The sample taken for sequencing was PBMCs. The receptor was derived from a man in his forties in good health and CMV-seropositive. The V call is TRBV19, the J call TRBJ2-7; 8 bases map to TRBD1. As DNA, the CDR3 is TGTGCCAGTAGTAGGGACAGGAGAACCTACGAGCAGTACTTC. This translates into CASSRDRRTYEQYF.